This T cell receptor (beta chain) is from a study of blood T cell repertoires in COVID-19. Sequencing was performed with immunoSEQ multiplex PCR; in TCRdb, only in-frame clones are kept and a portion is missing. The repertoire has 30,000 or so clones, 83% of them found once; the top ten carry approximately 3.6%. Germline V CDR1 and CDR2: ENHRY, SYGVKD. This CDR3 comprises 14 residues. V dropped 4 bases and J dropped 10; count of bases not matched to a gene: 7. Sequencing was done on a sample of peripheral blood. The origin of this receptor is a man between 45 and 60 years old with acute or convalescent COVID-19. The chain carries TRBV10-3 and TRBJ1-6; 7 nucleotides line up with TRBD1. Here the CDR3 reads CAISVEGARSPLHF. Here the CDR3 DNA reads TGTGCCATCAGTGTTGAGGGGGCTCGGTCACCCCTCCACTTT.